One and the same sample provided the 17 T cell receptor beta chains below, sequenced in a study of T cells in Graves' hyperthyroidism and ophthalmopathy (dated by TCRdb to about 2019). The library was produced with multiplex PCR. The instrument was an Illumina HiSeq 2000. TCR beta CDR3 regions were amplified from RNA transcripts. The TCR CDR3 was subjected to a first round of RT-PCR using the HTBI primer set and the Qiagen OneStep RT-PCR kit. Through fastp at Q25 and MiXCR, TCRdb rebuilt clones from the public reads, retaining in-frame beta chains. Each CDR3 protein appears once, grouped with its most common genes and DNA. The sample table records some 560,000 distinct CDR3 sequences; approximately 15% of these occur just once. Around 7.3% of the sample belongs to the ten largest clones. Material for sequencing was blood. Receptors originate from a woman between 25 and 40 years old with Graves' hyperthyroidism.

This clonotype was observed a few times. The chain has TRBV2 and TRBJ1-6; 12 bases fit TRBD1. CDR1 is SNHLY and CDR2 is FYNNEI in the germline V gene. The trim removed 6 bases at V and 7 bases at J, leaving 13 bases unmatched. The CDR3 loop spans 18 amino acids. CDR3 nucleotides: TGTGCCAGCAGACCCGGGACAGGGGGCCTCCTTCTGAATTCACCCCTCCACTTT. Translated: CASRPGTGGLLLNSPLHF.

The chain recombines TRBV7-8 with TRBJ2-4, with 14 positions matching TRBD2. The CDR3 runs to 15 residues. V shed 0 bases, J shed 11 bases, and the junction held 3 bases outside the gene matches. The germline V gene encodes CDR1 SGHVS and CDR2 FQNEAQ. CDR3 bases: TGTGCCAGCAGCTTAGCGGGGACTAGCGGGAGAGTTCAGTACTTC. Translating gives CASSLAGTSGRVQYF.

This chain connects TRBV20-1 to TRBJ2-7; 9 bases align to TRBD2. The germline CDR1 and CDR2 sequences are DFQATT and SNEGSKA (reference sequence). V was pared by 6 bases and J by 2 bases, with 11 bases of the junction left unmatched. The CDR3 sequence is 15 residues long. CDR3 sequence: CSARPEVAGAYEQYF. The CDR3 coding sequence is TGCAGTGCCCGGCCCGAGGTAGCGGGGGCCTACGAGCAGTACTTC.

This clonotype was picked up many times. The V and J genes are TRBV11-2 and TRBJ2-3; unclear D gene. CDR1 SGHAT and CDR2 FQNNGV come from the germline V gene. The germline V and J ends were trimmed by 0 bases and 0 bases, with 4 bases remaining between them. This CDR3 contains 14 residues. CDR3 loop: CASSLDLSTDTQYF. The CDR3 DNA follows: TGTGCCAGCAGCTTAGACCTTAGCACAGATACGCAGTATTTT. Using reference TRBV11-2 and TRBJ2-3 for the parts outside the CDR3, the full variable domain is EAGVAQSPRYKIIEKRQSVAFWCNPISGHATLYWYQQILGQGPKLLIQFQNNGVVDDSQLPKDRFSAERLKGVDSTLKIQPAKLEDSAVYLCASSLDLSTDTQYFGPGTRLTVL.

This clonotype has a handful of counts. The CDR3 DNA reads TGTGCCAGCAGACAGGGGAGGGACTCCTACGAGCAGTACTTC. It encodes CASRQGRDSYEQYF. J is TRBJ2-7 and V is TRBV27; D is tentatively TRBD1 or TRBD2 (7 bases each). The CDR3 length is 14 residues. The germline V gene encodes CDR1 MNHEY and CDR2 SMNVEV (reference sequence). V was clipped by 6 bases and J by 0 bases, with 12 bases between them.

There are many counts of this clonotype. CDR3 sequence reads: CASSFVSRGYNSPLHF. CDR3 DNA sequence: TGTGCCAGCAGTTTTGTGAGCAGGGGGTATAATTCACCCCTCCACTTT. The chain joins TRBV28 to TRBJ1-6, with 7 nucleotides matching TRBD1. Germline CDR1 reads MDHEN; CDR2 reads SYDVKM. The V segment lost 3 bases and the J segment 4 bases; nucleotides outside the gene matches: 6. The CDR3 has 16 amino acids.

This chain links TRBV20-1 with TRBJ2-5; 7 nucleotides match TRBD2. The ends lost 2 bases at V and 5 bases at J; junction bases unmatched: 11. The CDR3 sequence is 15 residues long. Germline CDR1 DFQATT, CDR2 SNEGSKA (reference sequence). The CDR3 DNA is TGCAGTGCTAGATCTACTAGCGCCGGGGGGGAGACCCAGTACTTC. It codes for CSARSTSAGGETQYF.

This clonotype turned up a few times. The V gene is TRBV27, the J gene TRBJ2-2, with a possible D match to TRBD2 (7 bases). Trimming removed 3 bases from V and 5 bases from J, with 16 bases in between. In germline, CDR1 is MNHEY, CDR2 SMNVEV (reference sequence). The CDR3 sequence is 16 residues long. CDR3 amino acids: CASSFGGGSGTGELFF. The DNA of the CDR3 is TGTGCCAGCAGTTTTGGGGGCGGGAGCGGTACCGGGGAGCTGTTTTTT.

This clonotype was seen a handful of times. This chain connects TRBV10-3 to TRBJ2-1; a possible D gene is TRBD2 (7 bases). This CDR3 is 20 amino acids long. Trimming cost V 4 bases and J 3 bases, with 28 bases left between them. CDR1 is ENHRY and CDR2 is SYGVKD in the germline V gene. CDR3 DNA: TGTGCCATCAGTGTGCTAGTCTCCCCGAACAGGGAGGGTTTCTACAATGAGCAGTTCTTC. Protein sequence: CAISVLVSPNREGFYNEQFF.

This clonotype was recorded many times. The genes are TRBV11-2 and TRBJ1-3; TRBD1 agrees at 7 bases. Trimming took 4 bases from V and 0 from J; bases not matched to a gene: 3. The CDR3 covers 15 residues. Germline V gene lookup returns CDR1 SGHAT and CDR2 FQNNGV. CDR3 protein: CASSSRTGSGNTIYF. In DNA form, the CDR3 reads TGTGCCAGCAGCTCTCGGACAGGCTCTGGAAACACCATATATTTT.

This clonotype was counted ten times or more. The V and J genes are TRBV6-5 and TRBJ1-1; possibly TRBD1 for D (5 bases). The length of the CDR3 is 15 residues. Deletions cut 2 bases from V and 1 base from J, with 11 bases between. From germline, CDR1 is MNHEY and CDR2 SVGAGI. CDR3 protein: CASSYVRVGNTEAFF. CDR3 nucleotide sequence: TGTGCCAGCAGTTACGTCAGGGTCGGGAACACTGAAGCTTTCTTT.

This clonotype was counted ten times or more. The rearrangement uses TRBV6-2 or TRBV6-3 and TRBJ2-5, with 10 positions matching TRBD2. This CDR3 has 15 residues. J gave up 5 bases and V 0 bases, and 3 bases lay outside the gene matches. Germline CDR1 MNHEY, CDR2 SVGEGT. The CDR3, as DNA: TGTGCCAGCAGTTACTCGGCTAGCGGGAGTGAGACCCAGTACTTC. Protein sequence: CASSYSASGSETQYF.

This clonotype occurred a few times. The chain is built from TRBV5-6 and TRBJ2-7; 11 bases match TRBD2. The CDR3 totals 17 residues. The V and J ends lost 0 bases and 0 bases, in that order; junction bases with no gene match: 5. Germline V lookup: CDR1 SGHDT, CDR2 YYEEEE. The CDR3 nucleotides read TGTGCCAGCAGCTTGGAGGGGACTAGCGGAAACTCCTACGAGCAGTACTTC. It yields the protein CASSLEGTSGNSYEQYF.

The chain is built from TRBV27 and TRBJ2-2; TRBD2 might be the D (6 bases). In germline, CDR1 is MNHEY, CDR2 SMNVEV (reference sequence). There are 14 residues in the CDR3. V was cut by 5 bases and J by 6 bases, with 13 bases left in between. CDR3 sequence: CASSPPGGAGELFF. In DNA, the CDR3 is TGTGCCAGCAGTCCCCCCGGGGGAGCCGGGGAGCTGTTTTTT.

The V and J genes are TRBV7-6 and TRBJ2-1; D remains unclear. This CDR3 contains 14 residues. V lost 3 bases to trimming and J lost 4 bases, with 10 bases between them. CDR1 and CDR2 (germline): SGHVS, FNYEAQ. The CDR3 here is CASSLLTDYNEQFF. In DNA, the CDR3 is TGTGCCAGCAGCTTGTTGACGGATTACAATGAGCAGTTCTTC.

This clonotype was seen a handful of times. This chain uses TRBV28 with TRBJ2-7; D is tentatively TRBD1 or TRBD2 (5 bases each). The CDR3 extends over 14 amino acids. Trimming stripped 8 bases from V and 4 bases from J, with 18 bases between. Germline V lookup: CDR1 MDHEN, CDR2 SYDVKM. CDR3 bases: TGTGCCAGCGGTTGGTTCGGAGGACATTACGAGCAGTACTTC. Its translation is CASGWFGGHYEQYF.

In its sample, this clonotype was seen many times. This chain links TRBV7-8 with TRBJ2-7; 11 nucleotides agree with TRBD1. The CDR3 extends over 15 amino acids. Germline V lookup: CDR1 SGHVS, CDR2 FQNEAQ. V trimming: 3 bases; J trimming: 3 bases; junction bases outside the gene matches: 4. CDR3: CASSFLGTGGYEQYF. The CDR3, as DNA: TGTGCCAGCAGCTTTCTAGGGACAGGGGGCTACGAGCAGTACTTC.